The rows below give T cell receptor beta chains drawn from one sample of a study of T cell repertoires in cytomegalovirus infection. Via MiXCR, TCRdb re-called the reads, giving one row per CDR3 protein. The sample lists over 150,000 distinct CDR3 sequences, about 15% occurring once. The specimen was CD8+ T cells from PBMCs. These receptor sequences come from a human donor in good health (CMV status not recorded). Some clones in this sample may be carry-over from other donors' samples. The CDR3 runs from the conserved cysteine through the conserved F or W. The D gene is left open where the match is weak. Expanded clones get a size class; other rows say once, few or many, or leave the size out.

D: -; J: TRBJ2-3; size: -; V: TRBV4-3; CDR3: CASSQDPYSTDTQYF; DNA: TGCGCCAGCAGCCAAGATCCCTACAGTACAGATACGCAGTATTTT
D: TRBD2; J: TRBJ2-1; size: few; V: TRBV6-2/TRBV6-3; CDR3: CASIRGLAGGYQQFF; DNA: TGTGCCAGCATTAGGGGACTAGCGGGGGGCTACCAGCAGTTCTTC
D: -; J: TRBJ1-1; size: -; V: TRBV2; CDR3: CASPTARVGTEAFF; DNA: TGTGCCAGCCCCACTGCGAGGGTAGGAACTGAAGCTTTCTTT
D: TRBD2; J: TRBJ2-3; size: -; V: TRBV7-6; CDR3: CASSLASAGGLSTQYF; DNA: TGTGCCAGCAGCTTAGCATCGGCGGGGGGGCTAAGTACGCAGTATTTT
D: -; J: TRBJ1-1; size: few; V: TRBV30; CDR3: CAWTSRGAGEAFF; DNA: TGTGCCTGGACCTCTCGGGGCGCGGGTGAAGCTTTCTTT
D: TRBD1; J: TRBJ2-1; size: -; V: TRBV6-2/TRBV6-3; CDR3: CASNRDREHNEQFF; DNA: TGTGCCAGCAATAGAGACAGGGAGCACAATGAGCAGTTCTTC
D: TRBD2; J: TRBJ2-1; size: -; V: TRBV6-1; CDR3: CATSGALSYNEQFF; DNA: TGTGCCACTAGCGGGGCTCTCTCCTACAATGAGCAGTTCTTC
D: TRBD1; J: TRBJ2-7; size: -; V: TRBV7-9; CDR3: CASSLPTGRSSYEQYF; DNA: TGTGCCAGCAGCTTACCGACAGGGCGCAGCTCCTACGAGCAGTACTTC
D: -; J: TRBJ2-1; size: few; V: TRBV29-1; CDR3: CSGYRDTHNEQFF; DNA: TGCAGCGGCTACCGGGACACCCACAATGAGCAGTTCTTC
D: -; J: TRBJ2-1; size: -; V: TRBV7-2; CDR3: CASSSWAHNEQFF; DNA: TGTGCCAGCAGCTCCTGGGCCCACAATGAGCAGTTCTTC
D: TRBD1; J: TRBJ2-1; size: -; V: TRBV6-2/TRBV6-3; CDR3: CASLGTGSSYNEQFF; DNA: TGTGCCAGCCTAGGGACAGGAAGCTCCTACAATGAGCAGTTCTTC
D: TRBD1; J: TRBJ2-5; size: -; V: TRBV11-1; CDR3: CTSSFYRGRYEETQYF; DNA: TGTACCAGCAGCTTCTACAGGGGGCGCTACGAGGAGACCCAGTACTTC
D: -; J: TRBJ2-5; size: few; V: TRBV27; CDR3: CASSLSYSQETQYF; DNA: TGTGCCAGCAGTTTATCTTACAGCCAAGAGACCCAGTACTTC
D: -; J: TRBJ2-1; size: many; V: TRBV27; CDR3: CASSLGGGAGYEQFF; DNA: TGTGCCAGCAGTTTAGGAGGGGGGGCGGGTTATGAGCAGTTCTTC
D: TRBD2; J: TRBJ2-5; size: -; V: TRBV6-6; CDR3: CASSRTSGGNQETQYF; DNA: TGTGCCAGCAGCCGGACTAGCGGGGGGAACCAAGAGACCCAGTACTTC
D: -; J: TRBJ1-2; size: -; V: TRBV2; CDR3: CASGPDWNYGYTF; DNA: TGTGCCAGCGGACCGGACTGGAACTATGGCTACACCTTC
D: -; J: TRBJ2-7; size: few; V: TRBV7-9; CDR3: CASSLVHTYEQYF; DNA: TGTGCCAGCAGCTTAGTACACACCTACGAGCAGTACTTC
D: -; J: TRBJ2-7; size: -; V: TRBV28; CDR3: CASSFAGTAYEQYF; DNA: TGTGCCAGCAGTTTTGCGGGGACCGCCTACGAGCAGTACTTC
D: -; J: TRBJ2-4; size: medium-sized; V: TRBV28; CDR3: CASSLKYGKNIQYF; DNA: TGTGCCAGCAGTTTAAAGTACGGCAAAAACATTCAGTACTTC
D: TRBD1; J: TRBJ2-3; size: few; V: TRBV11-2; CDR3: CASSLESPDRVLGDTQYF; DNA: TGTGCCAGCAGCTTAGAATCTCCAGACAGGGTGTTAGGAGATACGCAGTATTTT
D: -; J: TRBJ2-7; size: -; V: TRBV7-9; CDR3: CASTLDTYYEQYF; DNA: TGTGCCAGCACCCTTGACACCTACTACGAGCAGTACTTC
D: -; J: TRBJ1-5; size: -; V: TRBV20-1; CDR3: CSAIYADWENNQPQHF; DNA: TGCAGTGCTATCTACGCGGACTGGGAAAACAATCAGCCCCAGCATTTT
D: -; J: TRBJ2-2; size: few; V: TRBV7-2; CDR3: CASSLRSLPTGELFF; DNA: TGTGCCAGCAGCTTGAGAAGCCTTCCCACCGGGGAGCTGTTTTTT
D: -; J: TRBJ2-3; size: few; V: TRBV7-9; CDR3: CASSRSSLRETDTQYF; DNA: TGTGCCAGCAGCCGATCGTCCCTCCGGGAGACAGATACGCAGTATTTT
D: -; J: TRBJ1-2; size: few; V: TRBV29-1; CDR3: CSVALEGNYGYTF; DNA: TGCAGCGTTGCACTGGAGGGGAACTATGGCTACACCTTC
D: -; J: TRBJ2-2; size: few; V: TRBV7-6; CDR3: CASSLSRTQINTGELFF; DNA: TGTGCCAGCAGCTTATCACGAACCCAAATAAACACCGGGGAGCTGTTTTTT
D: TRBD1; J: TRBJ1-6; size: -; V: TRBV7-2; CDR3: CASSLNRGLNSPLHF; DNA: TGTGCCAGCAGCTTAAACAGGGGGCTTAATTCACCCCTCCACTTT
D: TRBD1; J: TRBJ1-2; size: few; V: TRBV7-8; CDR3: CASIPTGQFYGYTF; DNA: TGTGCCAGCATCCCCACGGGACAGTTCTATGGCTACACCTTC
D: -; J: TRBJ1-1; size: -; V: TRBV5-1; CDR3: CASKPGLSANTEAFF; DNA: TGCGCCAGCAAACCCGGGCTGTCGGCGAACACTGAAGCTTTCTTT
D: -; J: TRBJ1-6; size: few; V: TRBV7-2; CDR3: CASSSGQPSSYNSPLHF; DNA: TGTGCCAGCAGTTCCGGACAGCCAAGCTCCTATAATTCACCCCTCCACTTT
D: -; J: TRBJ2-3; size: few; V: TRBV7-9; CDR3: CASSFDRPSTDTQYF; DNA: TGTGCCAGCAGCTTCGACAGACCTAGCACAGATACGCAGTATTTT
D: -; J: TRBJ2-5; size: few; V: TRBV4-3; CDR3: CASSHGRQRETQYF; DNA: TGCGCCAGCAGCCATGGGCGACAGCGGGAGACCCAGTACTTC
D: -; J: TRBJ2-2; size: many; V: TRBV6-2/TRBV6-3; CDR3: CASSSGPIMPNTGELFF; DNA: TGTGCCAGCAGTTCGGGACCAATTATGCCCAACACCGGGGAGCTGTTTTTT
D: TRBD1; J: TRBJ1-5; size: few; V: TRBV9; CDR3: CASSAGQGGNQPQHF; DNA: TGTGCCAGCAGCGCGGGACAGGGCGGCAATCAGCCCCAGCATTTT
D: -; J: TRBJ2-1; size: -; V: TRBV7-9; CDR3: CASSPGHLNEQFF; DNA: TGTGCCAGCAGCCCGGGACACCTCAATGAGCAGTTCTTC
D: -; J: TRBJ1-5; size: -; V: TRBV7-9; CDR3: CASSEDSGNQPQHF; DNA: TGTGCCAGCAGCGAAGACAGTGGCAATCAGCCCCAGCATTTT
D: TRBD2; J: TRBJ2-1; size: -; V: TRBV6-2/TRBV6-3; CDR3: CASSYPSGNNEQFF; DNA: TGTGCCAGCAGTTACCCTAGCGGTAACAATGAGCAGTTCTTC
D: -; J: TRBJ2-5; size: -; V: TRBV7-9; CDR3: CASSLVGKKLQETQYF; DNA: TGTGCCAGCAGCTTAGTCGGGAAGAAGTTGCAAGAGACCCAGTACTTC
D: -; J: TRBJ2-7; size: -; V: TRBV7-9; CDR3: CASSLYIYGQRSSYEQYF; DNA: TGTGCCAGCAGCTTATACATCTACGGGCAGCGAAGCTCCTACGAGCAGTACTTC
D: -; J: TRBJ1-1; size: many; V: TRBV12-3/TRBV12-4; CDR3: CASSNAGGRVEAFF; DNA: TGTGCCAGCAGTAACGCCGGGGGGCGGGTTGAAGCTTTCTTT
D: TRBD2; J: TRBJ2-3; size: -; V: TRBV20-1; CDR3: CSAAGASGDSADTQYF; DNA: TGCAGTGCGGCGGGAGCGAGCGGGGATTCGGCAGATACGCAGTATTTT
D: TRBD2; J: TRBJ2-2; size: once; V: TRBV4-2; CDR3: CASSQGGGGTTGELFF; DNA: TGTGCCAGCAGCCAAGGTGGCGGGGGGACCACCGGGGAGCTGTTTTTT
D: TRBD1; J: TRBJ1-6; size: -; V: TRBV7-9; CDR3: CASSQHAGGVNSPLHF; DNA: TGTGCCAGCAGCCAACACGCAGGGGGCGTTAATTCACCCCTCCACTTT
D: -; J: TRBJ2-1; size: few; V: TRBV4-3; CDR3: CASSSPTTAYNEQFF; DNA: TGCGCCAGCAGCTCCCCTACCACTGCATACAATGAGCAGTTCTTC
D: -; J: TRBJ2-7; size: -; V: TRBV7-9; CDR3: CASSLEGGPHYEQYF; DNA: TGTGCCAGCAGCTTAGAAGGGGGGCCCCACTACGAGCAGTACTTC
D: TRBD1; J: TRBJ2-7; size: -; V: TRBV11-2; CDR3: CASSLPDRGILSYEQYF; DNA: TGTGCCAGCAGCCTCCCTGACAGGGGAATCCTCTCCTACGAGCAGTACTTC
D: -; J: TRBJ1-1; size: -; V: TRBV20-1; CDR3: CSARGYGLNTEAFF; DNA: TGCAGTGCTAGAGGGTACGGCTTGAACACTGAAGCTTTCTTT
D: TRBD1; J: TRBJ2-7; size: few; V: TRBV5-6; CDR3: CASSLWDRVTGEQYF; DNA: TGTGCCAGCAGCTTGTGGGACAGGGTGACGGGGGAGCAGTACTTC
D: -; J: TRBJ2-5; size: once; V: TRBV7-9; CDR3: CASREGETQYF; DNA: TGTGCCAGCAGGGAAGGGGAGACCCAGTACTTC
D: -; J: TRBJ2-5; size: few; V: TRBV7-9; CDR3: CASSADGRETQYF; DNA: TGTGCCAGCAGCGCAGACGGGAGAGAGACCCAGTACTTC
D: -; J: TRBJ2-7; size: -; V: TRBV29-1; CDR3: CSVVSSIPYEQYF; DNA: TGCAGCGTTGTTTCCTCAATCCCCTACGAGCAGTACTTC